These T cell receptor beta chains were read from a single sample in a study of T cell repertoires in cytomegalovirus infection. One entry per CDR3 protein, called by TCRdb with MiXCR from the reads. The sample consists of just over 150,000 distinct CDR3 sequences, 23% of them appearing once. The sample consisted of PBMCs. These receptors originate from a human donor in good health (CMV status not recorded). Some clones in this sample may be carry-over from other donors' samples. Each CDR3 is given with its conserved first and last residue. Fields, in order: J gene, V gene, CDR3 protein.

>TRBJ2-1|TRBV7-2
CASSLMGTSGRGSYNEQFF
>TRBJ2-7|TRBV11-2
CASSEGTSGSYEQYF
>TRBJ2-1|TRBV7-2
CASSFDRGSYNEQFF
>TRBJ1-2|TRBV20-1
CSTTEPVIDYGYTF
>TRBJ2-5|TRBV20-1
CSACTTQETQYF
>TRBJ2-5|TRBV7-2
CASSLDGKKGETQYF
>TRBJ2-1|TRBV10-2
CASSELAGGRQFF
>TRBJ2-5|TRBV7-2
CASTLGVKETQYF
>TRBJ1-2|TRBV7-2
CASSLGAQGDGYTF
>TRBJ1-1|TRBV4-2
CASSQDRRVPNTEAFF
>TRBJ1-3|TRBV7-6
CASSLNPWSHSGNTIYF
>TRBJ1-3|TRBV6-1
CASGDRSGSGNTIYF
>TRBJ2-3|TRBV29-1
CSVDRDSDTQYF
>TRBJ2-2|TRBV29-1
CSGNGNTGELFF
>TRBJ2-1|TRBV20-1
CSARVAGGTGSYNEQFF
>TRBJ2-2|TRBV7-2
CAGRTGLSHTGELFF
>TRBJ2-6|TRBV19
CASSRAAGANVLTF
>TRBJ1-2|TRBV28
CASSLDFTSGGYTF
>TRBJ1-3|TRBV13
CASSPREGLAGNTIYF
>TRBJ2-1|TRBV7-8
CASSLEVDAYNEQFF
>TRBJ2-7|TRBV7-2
CASSSRTSGNRYEQYF
>TRBJ2-1|TRBV4-3
CASSQELAGGGEQFF
>TRBJ2-1|TRBV11-2
CASSDTGTSFANEQFF
>TRBJ1-2|TRBV7-8
CASSPDRVANYGYTF
>TRBJ1-1|TRBV28
CASSLIMNTEAFF
>TRBJ2-3|TRBV28
CASRGTWDRSADTQYF
>TRBJ2-3|TRBV4-2
CASSQGSGVTDTQYF
>TRBJ2-7|TRBV2
CASRRDSEASYEQYF
>TRBJ2-4|TRBV5-1
CASSPAEASEDIQYF
>TRBJ2-7|TRBV4-3
CASSHGGSGEQYF
>TRBJ2-3|TRBV7-2
CASSLDGADTQYF
>TRBJ1-6|TRBV20-1
CSAYRGLTDSPLHF
>TRBJ2-7|TRBV14
CASSQVPQGYEQYF
>TRBJ2-7|TRBV11-2
CASSTLRRTGNGDEQYF
>TRBJ2-3|TRBV19
CASRFLGGAGDTQYF
>TRBJ2-1|TRBV27
CASSFATPVSSYNEQFF
>TRBJ1-1|TRBV6-5
CASSAGTGGTEAFF
>TRBJ2-5|TRBV7-2
CASSLSLTGPETQYF
>TRBJ1-5|TRBV27
CASSYRGGNQPQHF
>TRBJ2-1|TRBV5-1
CASSEAGGNEQFF
>TRBJ1-1|TRBV7-6
CASSFGGPAAYTEAFF
>TRBJ2-7|TRBV28
CASAGAYEQYF
>TRBJ2-1|TRBV14
CASSQALVGLANEQFF
>TRBJ2-1|TRBV12-3/TRBV12-4
CASSFGQGGYNEQFF
>TRBJ2-7|TRBV7-2
CASSLWGLATSGSYEQYF
>TRBJ1-4|TRBV20-1
CSARDLQAGGKLFF
>TRBJ2-5|TRBV19
CASSIVGSQETQYF
>TRBJ1-5|TRBV28
CASSLSTGSNQPQHF